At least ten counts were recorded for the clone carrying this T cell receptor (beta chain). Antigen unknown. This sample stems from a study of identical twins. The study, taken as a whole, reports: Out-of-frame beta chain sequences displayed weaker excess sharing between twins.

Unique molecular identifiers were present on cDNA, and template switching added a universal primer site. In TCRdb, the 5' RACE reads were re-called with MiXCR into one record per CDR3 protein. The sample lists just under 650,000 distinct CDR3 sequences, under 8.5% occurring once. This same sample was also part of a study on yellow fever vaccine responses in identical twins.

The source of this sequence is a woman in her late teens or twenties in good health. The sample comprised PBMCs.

The CDR3 sequence: CASSQGTTQYF. CDR3 DNA: TGTGCCAGCAGTCAAGGGACTACGCAGTATTTT. The chain carries TRBV12-3 or TRBV12-4 and TRBJ2-3, with D perhaps TRBD1 or TRBD2 (5 bases each). Trimming shortened V by 5 bases and J by 8 bases, and 8 bases separated the two germline ends. The CDR3 length is 11 residues.